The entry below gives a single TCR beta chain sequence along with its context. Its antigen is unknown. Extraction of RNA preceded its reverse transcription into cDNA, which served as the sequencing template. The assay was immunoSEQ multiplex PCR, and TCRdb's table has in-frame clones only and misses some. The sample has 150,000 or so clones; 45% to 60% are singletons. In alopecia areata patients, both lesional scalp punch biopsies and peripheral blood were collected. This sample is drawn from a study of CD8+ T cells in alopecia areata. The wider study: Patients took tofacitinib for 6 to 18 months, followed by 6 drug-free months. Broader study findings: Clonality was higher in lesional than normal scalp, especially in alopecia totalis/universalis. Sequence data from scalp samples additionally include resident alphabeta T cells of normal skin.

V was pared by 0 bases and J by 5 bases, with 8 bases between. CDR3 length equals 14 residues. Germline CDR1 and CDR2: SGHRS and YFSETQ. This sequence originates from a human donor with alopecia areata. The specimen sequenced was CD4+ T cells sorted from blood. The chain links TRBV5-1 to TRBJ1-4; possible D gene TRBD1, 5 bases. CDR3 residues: CASSLGDGNEKLFF. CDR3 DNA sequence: TGCGCCAGCAGCTTGGGGGACGGAAATGAAAAACTGTTTTTT.